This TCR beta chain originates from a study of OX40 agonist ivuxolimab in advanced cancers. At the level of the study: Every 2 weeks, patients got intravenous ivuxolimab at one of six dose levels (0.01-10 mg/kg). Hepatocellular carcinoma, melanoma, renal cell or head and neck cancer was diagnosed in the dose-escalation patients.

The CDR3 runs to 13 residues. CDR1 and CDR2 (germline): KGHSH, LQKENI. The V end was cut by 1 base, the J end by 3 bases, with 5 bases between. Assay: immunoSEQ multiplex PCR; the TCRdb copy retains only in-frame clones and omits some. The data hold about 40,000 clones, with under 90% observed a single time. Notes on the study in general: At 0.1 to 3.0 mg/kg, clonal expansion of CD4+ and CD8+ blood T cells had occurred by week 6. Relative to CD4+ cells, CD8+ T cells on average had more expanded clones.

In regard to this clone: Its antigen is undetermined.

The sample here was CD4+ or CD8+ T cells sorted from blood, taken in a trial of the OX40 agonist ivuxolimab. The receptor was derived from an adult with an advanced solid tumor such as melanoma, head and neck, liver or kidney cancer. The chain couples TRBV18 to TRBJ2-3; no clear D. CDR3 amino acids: CASSPLMTDTQYF. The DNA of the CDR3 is TGTGCCAGCTCACCACTTATGACAGATACGCAGTATTTT. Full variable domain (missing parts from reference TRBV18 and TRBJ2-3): NAGVMQNPRHLVRRRGQEARLRCSPMKGHSHVYWYRQLPEEGLKFMVYLQKENIIDESGMPKERFSAEFPKEGPSILRIQQVVRGDSAAYFCASSPLMTDTQYFGPGTRLTVL.